These T cell receptor beta chains were read from a single sample in a study of sequential checkpoint blockade in melanoma. Sequencing was performed with immunoSEQ multiplex PCR; in TCRdb, only in-frame clones are kept and a portion is missing. The repertoire consists of about 1,300 clones, with roughly 65% occurring once and the leading ten covering roughly 18%. The material was CD8+ T cells sorted from blood (inferred from file names), obtained from a patient given nivolumab and ipilimumab in sequence. The receptors shown here come from a human patient with melanoma. Some clones in this sample may be carry-over from other donors' samples. Each CDR3 is given with its conserved first and last residue. A D gene is named only where the DNA matches it firmly. Expanded clones get a size class; other rows say once, few or many, or leave the size out.

>TRBV6-4|NA|NA|TRBJ2-2
TGTGCCAGCAGTTACGGGGCCGGGGAGCTGTTTTTT
CASSYGAGELFF
>TRBV7-9|large|NA|TRBJ1-3
TGTGCCAGCAGCTTAGGGTGGTCAGGGTCGAGGGGAAACACCATATATTTT
CASSLGWSGSRGNTIYF
>TRBV6-1|large|NA|TRBJ1-2
TGTGCCAGCAGTGAACAGGCTAACTATGGCTACACCTTC
CASSEQANYGYTF
>TRBV10-3|NA|NA|TRBJ1-2
TGTGCCATCAGCGATGGGGGGTTTGGCTACACCTTC
CAISDGGFGYTF
>TRBV4-1|NA|TRBD1|TRBJ1-2
TGCGCCAGCAGCCACGGACAGGGGGCTTCTGGCTACACCTTC
CASSHGQGASGYTF
>TRBV28|NA|NA|TRBJ1-1
TGTGCCAGCAGACATAGGAGGGGAAACGATTTGAACACTGAAGCTTTCTTT
CASRHRRGNDLNTEAFF
>TRBV28|NA|NA|TRBJ1-1
TGTGCCAGCAGTTTTCAGGGTTTGAACACTGAAGCTTTCTTT
CASSFQGLNTEAFF
>TRBV6-6|NA|NA|TRBJ1-1
TGTGCCAGCAGTGTAGCGGTATCCAGGAACACTGAAGCTTTCTTT
CASSVAVSRNTEAFF
>TRBV2|large|NA|TRBJ2-7
TGTGCCACAGATAAGGGGGATTCCTCCTACGAGCAGTACTTC
CATDKGDSSYEQYF
>TRBV7-9|NA|NA|TRBJ2-1
TGTGCCAGCAGCTTAGCGCAGGGTGTCCACAATGAGCAGTTCTTC
CASSLAQGVHNEQFF
>TRBV11-2|NA|TRBD2|TRBJ2-1
TGTGCCAGCAGCTCAACTAGCGGGGGGGGCCATGAGCAGTTCTTC
CASSSTSGGGHEQFF
>TRBV28|NA|NA|TRBJ2-3
TGTGCCAGCAGCTCCCGCGCAGGACAGAGCACAGATACGCAGTATTTT
CASSSRAGQSTDTQYF
>TRBV6-5|NA|NA|TRBJ2-7
TGTGCCAGCAGTTCCTTGGACATCCCCTACGAGCAGTACTTC
CASSSLDIPYEQYF
>TRBV5-5|NA|NA|TRBJ1-1
TGTGCCAGCAGCTTTTCTGAGGCTGAAGCTTTCTTT
CASSFSEAEAFF
>TRBV6-4|few|TRBD2|TRBJ2-1
TGTGCCAGCAGTGACTCCTTTACTAGCGGGCTTTTCAATGAGCAGTTCTTC
CASSDSFTSGLFNEQFF
>TRBV4-3|NA|TRBD1|TRBJ1-1
TGCGCCAGCAGCCAAGGACAGGGCACTGAAGCTTTCTTT
CASSQGQGTEAFF
>TRBV29-1|NA|NA|TRBJ2-3
TGCAGCGTTGTGGGTCGTCAGGGGAGCGAGGGCACAGATACGCAGTATTTT
CSVVGRQGSEGTDTQYF
>TRBV30|once|TRBD1|TRBJ1-2
TGTGCCTGGAGTGGGACAGGGGGTGGCTACACCTTC
CAWSGTGGGYTF
>TRBV4-3|NA|TRBD2|TRBJ2-5
TGCGCCAGCAGCCAAATTCTAGGACTAGCGGGGGGCCAAGAGACCCAGTACTTC
CASSQILGLAGGQETQYF
>TRBV30|NA|NA|TRBJ1-1
TGTGCCTGGAGCTTGAGGACTGAAGCTTTCTTT
CAWSLRTEAFF
>TRBV7-9|NA|NA|TRBJ2-4
TGTGCCAGCAGCTTTTCGGCGGGCGTCAAAAACATTCAGTACTTC
CASSFSAGVKNIQYF
>TRBV4-1|NA|TRBD1|TRBJ1-5
TGCGCCAGCAGCCAAGCTCCCCTTATGACAGGGGATCAGCCCCAGCATTTT
CASSQAPLMTGDQPQHF
>TRBV4-3|NA|NA|TRBJ1-3
TGCGCCAGCAGCCAAACGAGGGCTGGAAACACCATATATTTT
CASSQTRAGNTIYF
>TRBV5-6|NA|TRBD1|TRBJ2-3
TGTGCCAGCAACTTCTGGGCAGGGGGCGCAGATACGCAGTATTTT
CASNFWAGGADTQYF
>TRBV11-2|once|NA|TRBJ2-7
TGTGCCAGCAGCTTAGGACTGTACGAGCAGTACTTC
CASSLGLYEQYF
>TRBV4-2|once|TRBD2|TRBJ2-1
TGTGCCAGCAGCCAAGCGGGGGGGGACTACAATGAGCAGTTCTTC
CASSQAGGDYNEQFF
>TRBV28|NA|NA|TRBJ1-1
TGTGCCAGCAGTTTGATTAGTGTGAACACTGAAGCTTTCTTT
CASSLISVNTEAFF
>TRBV6-6|few|NA|TRBJ1-5
TGTGCCAGCAGTTACGTAGACTCGGGGCAGCCCCAGCATTTT
CASSYVDSGQPQHF
>TRBV5-6|hyperexpanded|NA|TRBJ1-1
TGTGCCAGCAGCTTGAGAGGGAATGAAGCTTTCTTT
CASSLRGNEAFF
>TRBV9|NA|NA|TRBJ1-2
TGTGCCAGCAGCCCCCGGTTGGGGGGAGGCCTCAGGGCTAACTATGGCTACACCTTC
CASSPRLGGGLRANYGYTF
>TRBV27|NA|NA|TRBJ1-5
TGTGCCAGCAGTTTACTAGGGGATAATCAGCCCCAGCATTTT
CASSLLGDNQPQHF
>TRBV5-4|NA|NA|TRBJ1-1
TGTGCCAGCAGCTTGAGAGGGAATGAAGCTTTCTTT
CASSLRGNEAFF
>TRBV6-4|few|TRBD2|TRBJ2-3
TGTGCCAGCAGTGACTCGAGCGCGGCGGGGGCAGATACGCAGTATTTT
CASSDSSAAGADTQYF
>TRBV18|NA|NA|TRBJ1-2
TGTGCCAGCTCACCGGACAGATATGGCTACACCTTC
CASSPDRYGYTF
>TRBV7-9|NA|TRBD2|TRBJ2-1
TGTGCCAGCAGCTCAGAACTAGGGACTAGCGGGAGCTACAATGAGCAGTTCTTC
CASSSELGTSGSYNEQFF
>TRBV28|NA|NA|TRBJ1-3
TGTGCCAGCAGTCCCCTCCTACGAGGAAACACCATATATTTT
CASSPLLRGNTIYF
>TRBV4-3|once|NA|TRBJ2-7
TGCGCCAGCAGCCAAGATCTACGGGGTAGGGCGGCCTACGAGCAGTACTTC
CASSQDLRGRAAYEQYF
>TRBV2|NA|TRBD1|TRBJ2-1
TGTGCCAAAACCGGGTTTCGGGACAGGGATATCGGTGAGCAGTTCTTC
CAKTGFRDRDIGEQFF
>TRBV6-4|NA|NA|TRBJ1-1
TGTGCCAGCAGTAGCGATGAGGACACTGAAGCTTTCTTT
CASSSDEDTEAFF
>TRBV19|few|NA|TRBJ1-1
TGTGCCAGTAGTATGGCGGGCATTTACACTGAAGCTTTCTTT
CASSMAGIYTEAFF
>TRBV5-1|NA|NA|TRBJ2-1
TGCGCCAGCAGCTTAGAGGAGCGGGCTTACAATGAGCAGTTCTTC
CASSLEERAYNEQFF
>TRBV6-5|NA|TRBD1|TRBJ2-7
TGTGCCAGCCAGGGGACAGGGTCCTACGAGCAGTACTTC
CASQGTGSYEQYF
>TRBV7-2|NA|TRBD1|TRBJ1-5
TGTGCCAGCAGCTGGGGACAGGGGGCTTGGCAGCCCCAGCATTTT
CASSWGQGAWQPQHF
>TRBV7-9|NA|TRBD1|TRBJ1-1
TGTGCCAGCAGCGTCACGGGACAGGCGAACACTGAAGCTTTCTTT
CASSVTGQANTEAFF
>TRBV30|NA|NA|TRBJ2-7
TGTGCCTGGAGTGGGGGGCGAAATAGGGACGGCTACGAGCAGTACTTC
CAWSGGRNRDGYEQYF
>TRBV6-4|large|TRBD1|TRBJ1-6
TGTGCCAGCAGTGGGGGGACAGACAGTTCACCCCTCCACTTT
CASSGGTDSSPLHF
>TRBV10-1|NA|NA|TRBJ2-5
TGCGCCAGCAGTGACCCGGGTCAAGAGACCCAGTACTTC
CASSDPGQETQYF
>TRBV4-1|NA|NA|TRBJ1-2
TGCGCCAGCAGCCAAGTAAGCCGGGAAGCTAACTATGGCTACACCTTC
CASSQVSREANYGYTF
>TRBV2|once|NA|TRBJ1-5
TGTGCCAGCAGAGCCCATATTAGCAATCAGCCCCAGCATTTT
CASRAHISNQPQHF
>TRBV20-1|NA|TRBD1|TRBJ1-2
TGCAGTGCCCGGGGACAGAGTAAACTCTCCTTC
CSARGQSKLSF